The following is a TCR beta chain sequence with its context. Antigen: not known. These data belong to a study of T cell repertoires in ileal Crohn's disease. This CDR3 has 14 residues. V was cut by 3 bases and J by 4 bases, with 9 bases left in between. In germline, CDR1 is KGHSH, CDR2 LQKENI. Study conclusions and caveats: Clonality above 26.8% at surgery always came with endoscopic recurrence.

Produced via immunoSEQ multiplex PCR; TCRdb's table is partial and in-frame only. This sample has around 15,000 clones, with roughly 80% found just once. This clonotype was sampled from an adult with Crohn's disease. The rearrangement links TRBV18 to TRBJ1-4; D perhaps matches TRBD1 (5 bases). The sample comprised ileal tissue. CDR3 sequence (DNA): TGTGCCAGCTCACCGGGGGGGAGTAATGAAAAACTGTTTTTT. This codes for CASSPGGSNEKLFF.